Judged by abundance, the clone carrying this TCR beta chain is medium-sized. Antigen unknown. Within a library made for alpha chains, this beta chain is off target, and its count is uninformative. The sample belongs to a study of spatial heterogeneity in lung cancer. Whole-study results and caveats: Mutation counts in tumors were tracked by counts of expanded intratumoral alpha and beta TCRs.

Time point noted: sample taken at primary tumor resection. TCRdb passed the 5' RACE reads through MiXCR, listing each CDR3 protein once. The repertoire holds some 16,000 distinct CDR3 sequences, with approximately 6.8% as singletons. The V end was cut by 8 bases, the J end by 9 bases, with 19 bases between. This CDR3 region has 13 residues. The sequence derives from a female donor with early-stage non-small cell lung cancer. Material: lung tumor tissue, obtained at surgery. V gene TRBV12-3 or TRBV12-4 combines with J gene TRBJ2-5; D remains ambiguous. The CDR3 region has the DNA TGTGCCAGCGCAGAGATGGAAAGGACGGCCCAGTACTTC. Protein sequence: CASAEMERTAQYF.